A selection of T cell receptor beta chains follows, all from one sample in a study of blood T cell repertoires in COVID-19. This table comes from immunoSEQ multiplex PCR, and its TCRdb copy is limited to in-frame clones, with some not included. Seen here are 250,000 to 350,000 clones, around 85% observed once, and the top ten hold around 4.5%. Sequenced material: PBMCs or T cells enriched from blood (not recorded which). The source of these receptors is a woman under 40 who had recovered from COVID-19. Both conserved end residues are part of each CDR3. A D gene is named only where the DNA matches it firmly. A row's size may be missing; if present it is once, few, many or a size class.

clone_size: -; j_call: TRBJ1-5; v_call: TRBV28; d_call: -; cdr3_length: 12; cdr3_nt: TGTGCCAGCGAGTACAGCAATCAGCCCCAGCATTTT; cdr3_aa: CASEYSNQPQHF
clone_size: -; j_call: TRBJ2-2; v_call: TRBV28; d_call: TRBD2; cdr3_length: 18; cdr3_nt: TGTGCCAGCAGCCCTACTAGCGGGGGGGCCAGAAGGACCGGGGAGCTGTTTTTT; cdr3_aa: CASSPTSGGARRTGELFF
clone_size: -; j_call: TRBJ1-2; v_call: TRBV28; d_call: -; cdr3_length: 13; cdr3_nt: TGTGCCAGCAGTTTATTCTGGACAGATGGCTACACCTTC; cdr3_aa: CASSLFWTDGYTF
clone_size: -; j_call: TRBJ1-2; v_call: TRBV30; d_call: -; cdr3_length: 14; cdr3_nt: TGTGCCTGGAGCGCCGGGTCATACGCATATGGCTACACCTTC; cdr3_aa: CAWSAGSYAYGYTF
clone_size: -; j_call: TRBJ2-1; v_call: TRBV28; d_call: TRBD2; cdr3_length: 14; cdr3_nt: TGTGCCATCGAACCGGGACTAGCCTACAATGAGCAGTTCTTC; cdr3_aa: CAIEPGLAYNEQFF
clone_size: -; j_call: TRBJ1-1; v_call: TRBV7-9; d_call: -; cdr3_length: 16; cdr3_nt: TGTGCCAGCAGCCCTGACCCAGGACGGGGGAACACTGAAGCTTTCTTT; cdr3_aa: CASSPDPGRGNTEAFF
clone_size: once; j_call: TRBJ1-3; v_call: TRBV15; d_call: -; cdr3_length: 17; cdr3_nt: TGTGCCACCAGCAGAAGAGGGTCAGACTATGCTGGAAACACCATATATTTT; cdr3_aa: CATSRRGSDYAGNTIYF
clone_size: -; j_call: TRBJ1-5; v_call: TRBV25-1; d_call: TRBD1; cdr3_length: 15; cdr3_nt: TGTGCCAGCAGCCCCAAGACAGGGGAGGATCAGCCCCAGCATTTT; cdr3_aa: CASSPKTGEDQPQHF
clone_size: medium-sized; j_call: TRBJ2-3; v_call: TRBV6-4; d_call: TRBD1; cdr3_length: 16; cdr3_nt: TGTGCCAGCAGTGACTCGACAGGGGGCGGGACAGATACGCAGTATTTT; cdr3_aa: CASSDSTGGGTDTQYF
clone_size: -; j_call: TRBJ2-2; v_call: TRBV9; d_call: -; cdr3_length: 15; cdr3_nt: TGTGCCAGCAGCGTAGAATGGTTCGGGGTCGGGGAGCTGTTTTTT; cdr3_aa: CASSVEWFGVGELFF